This note documents a single T cell receptor (beta chain) sequence. The target antigen is unknown. While unrecorded immune exposures were likely, the donors were nominally healthy when sampled. This sample was taken from a study of cytomegalovirus exposure and HLA in healthy donors. Broader study findings: Apart from CMV serostatus, no immune exposure information was available. As a later analysis showed, a missense DCLRE1C variant was linked to trimming of TCR beta V- and J-genes.

Trimming took 10 bases from V and 4 from J, leaving 14 bases between them. Germline CDR1 is MNHNS and CDR2 is SASEGT. The CDR3 is 12 residues long. Amplification used 60 Vbeta primers and 13 Jbeta primers. The protocol was immunoSEQ multiplex PCR, while the TCRdb copy is restricted to in-frame clones and leaves out a portion. The data show approximately 150,000 clones, roughly 80% seen once. The chain carries TRBV6-1 and TRBJ2-7; the D gene is possibly TRBD2 (6 bases). The sequencing sample was made of PBMCs. This TCR was sampled from a woman between 40 and 55 years old in good health and CMV-seropositive. CDR3 amino acids: CATREEWYEQYF. CDR3 nucleotide sequence: TGTGCCACCAGGGAGGAGTGGTACGAGCAGTACTTC.